This record looks at one T cell receptor beta chain sequence and its context. This sample was included in a study of blood T cell repertoires in COVID-19. Across the whole study: Sites across the United States, Italy and Spain contributed samples from acute and convalescent COVID-19.

TCRdb keeps only in-frame clones here, not all; method: immunoSEQ multiplex PCR. The table shows tens of thousands of clones, with about 75% occurring only once. The receptor's source is a man older than 75 with active or convalescent COVID-19. The sample comprised peripheral blood.

The CDR3 DNA reads TGTGCCAGCAGCACGAGACTAGCCGCCTCCACAGATACGCAGTATTTT. Translated, it gives CASSTRLAASTDTQYF. V usage is TRBV5-4 and J usage is TRBJ2-3, with 7 bases identical to TRBD2. The junction had 10 bases not matched to a gene; V was cut back by 4 bases and J by 2 bases. The CDR3 contains 16 residues. Germline CDR1 SGHNT, CDR2 YYREEE (reference sequence). Full variable domain (missing parts from reference TRBV5-4 and TRBJ2-3): ETGVTQSPTHLIKTRGQQVTLRCSSQSGHNTVSWYQQALGQGPQFIFQYYREEENGRGNFPPRFSGLQFPNYSSELNVNALELDDSALYLCASSTRLAASTDTQYFGPGTRLTVL.